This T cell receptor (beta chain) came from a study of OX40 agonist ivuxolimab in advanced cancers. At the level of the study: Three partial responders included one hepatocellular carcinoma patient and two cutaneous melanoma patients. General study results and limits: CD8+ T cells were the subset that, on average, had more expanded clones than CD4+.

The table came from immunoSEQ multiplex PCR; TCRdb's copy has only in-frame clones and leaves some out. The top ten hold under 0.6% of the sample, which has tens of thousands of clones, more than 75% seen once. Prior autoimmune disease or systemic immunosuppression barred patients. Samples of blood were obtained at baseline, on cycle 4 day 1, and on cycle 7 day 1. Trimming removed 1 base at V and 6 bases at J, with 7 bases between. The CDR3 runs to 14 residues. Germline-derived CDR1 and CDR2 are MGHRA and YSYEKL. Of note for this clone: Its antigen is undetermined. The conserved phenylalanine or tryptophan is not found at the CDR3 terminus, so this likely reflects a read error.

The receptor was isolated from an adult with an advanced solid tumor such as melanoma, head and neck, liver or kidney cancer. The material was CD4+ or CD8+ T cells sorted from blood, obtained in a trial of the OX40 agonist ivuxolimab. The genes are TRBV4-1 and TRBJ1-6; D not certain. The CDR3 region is CASSQVGINSPLHL. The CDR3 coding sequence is TGCGCCAGCAGCCAAGTAGGGATTAATTCACCCCTCCACCTT.